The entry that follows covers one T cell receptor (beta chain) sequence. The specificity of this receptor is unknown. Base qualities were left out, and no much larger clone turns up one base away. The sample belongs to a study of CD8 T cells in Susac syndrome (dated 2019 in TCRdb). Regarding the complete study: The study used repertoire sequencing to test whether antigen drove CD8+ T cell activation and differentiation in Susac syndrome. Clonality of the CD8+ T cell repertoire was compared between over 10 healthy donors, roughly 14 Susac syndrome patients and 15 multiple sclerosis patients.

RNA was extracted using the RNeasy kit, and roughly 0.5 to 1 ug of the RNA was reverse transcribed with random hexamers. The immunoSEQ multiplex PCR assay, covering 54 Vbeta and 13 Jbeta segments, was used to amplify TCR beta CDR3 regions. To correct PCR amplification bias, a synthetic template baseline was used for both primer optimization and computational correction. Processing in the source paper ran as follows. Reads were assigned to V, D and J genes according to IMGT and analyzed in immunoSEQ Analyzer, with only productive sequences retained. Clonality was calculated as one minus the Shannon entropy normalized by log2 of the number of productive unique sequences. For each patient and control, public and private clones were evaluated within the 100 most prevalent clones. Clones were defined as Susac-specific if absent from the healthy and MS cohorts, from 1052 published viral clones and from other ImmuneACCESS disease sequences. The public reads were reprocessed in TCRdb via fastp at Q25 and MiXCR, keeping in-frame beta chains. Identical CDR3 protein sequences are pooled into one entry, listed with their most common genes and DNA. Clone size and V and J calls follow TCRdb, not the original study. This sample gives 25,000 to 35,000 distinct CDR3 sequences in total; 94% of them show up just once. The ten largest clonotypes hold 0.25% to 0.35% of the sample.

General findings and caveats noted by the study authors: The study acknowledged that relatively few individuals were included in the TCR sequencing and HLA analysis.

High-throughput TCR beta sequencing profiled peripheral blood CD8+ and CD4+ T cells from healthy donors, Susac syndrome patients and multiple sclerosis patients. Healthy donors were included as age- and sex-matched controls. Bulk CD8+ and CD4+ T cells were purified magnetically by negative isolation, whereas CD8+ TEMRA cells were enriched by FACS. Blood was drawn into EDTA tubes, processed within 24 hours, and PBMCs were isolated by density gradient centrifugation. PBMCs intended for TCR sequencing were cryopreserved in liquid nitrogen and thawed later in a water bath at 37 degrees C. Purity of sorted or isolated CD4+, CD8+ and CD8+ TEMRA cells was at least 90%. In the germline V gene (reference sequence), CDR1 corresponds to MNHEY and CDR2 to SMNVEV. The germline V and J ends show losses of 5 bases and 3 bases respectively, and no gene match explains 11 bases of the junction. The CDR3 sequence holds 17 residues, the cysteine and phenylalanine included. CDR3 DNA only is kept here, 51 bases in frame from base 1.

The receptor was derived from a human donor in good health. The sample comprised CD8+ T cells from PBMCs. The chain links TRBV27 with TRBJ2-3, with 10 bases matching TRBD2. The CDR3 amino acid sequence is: CASSHLLISGGTDTQYF. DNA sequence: TGTGCCAGCAGTCACCTACTGATTAGCGGGGGGACAGATACGCAGTATTTT.